This entry lists 21 T cell receptor beta chains sequenced from one sample in a study of OX40 agonist ivuxolimab in advanced cancers. The protocol was immunoSEQ multiplex PCR, while the TCRdb copy is restricted to in-frame clones and leaves out a portion. The sample has approximately 77,000 clones; 80% to 95% are singletons. The sample consisted of CD4+ or CD8+ T cells sorted from blood, taken in a trial of the OX40 agonist ivuxolimab. The source is an adult with an advanced solid tumor such as melanoma, head and neck, liver or kidney cancer.

The CDR3 spells CASSPGDREEAFF. As DNA, the CDR3 is TGTGCCAGCAGTCCAGGAGACAGGGAGGAAGCTTTCTTT. The chain joins TRBV28 to TRBJ1-1; TRBD1 matches 7 bases. The CDR3 covers 13 residues. V shed 5 bases and J 8 bases; nucleotides not matched to a gene: 8. The V gene's germline CDR1 is MDHEN and CDR2 SYDVKM.

This chain connects TRBV7-3 to TRBJ2-7; TRBD2 agrees at 12 bases. Germline loops: CDR1 SGHTA, CDR2 FQGTGA. The V segment lost 5 bases and the J segment 4 bases; nucleotides outside the gene matches: 6. The CDR3 has 15 residues. The CDR3 DNA follows: TGTGCCAGCAGCCCCCGGACTAGCGGGGTATACGAGCAGTACTTC. Translation gives CASSPRTSGVYEQYF.

A note on this clone: The junction departs from germline at one end; a sequencing error may be responsible. The chain employs TRBV2 and TRBJ1-5; 7 nucleotides agree with TRBD1. The CDR3 consists of 14 residues. CDR1 and CDR2 from the germline V gene are SNHLY and FYNNEI. Here the CDR3 reads CASSEDRDSQPQHF. Here the CDR3 DNA reads TGTGCCAGCAGCGAAGACAGGGATAGTCAGCCCCAGCATTTT.

The gene calls are TRBV19 and TRBJ1-2; D may be TRBD1 (6 bases). V lost 5 bases and J lost 2, with 12 bases in between. CDR3 size: 14 residues. Germline V lookup: CDR1 LNHDA, CDR2 SQIVND (reference sequence). The CDR3 loop is CASSATGSNYGYTF. The CDR3 DNA follows: TGTGCCAGTAGTGCTACAGGGTCCAACTATGGCTACACCTTC.

This clone was counted a single time. The gene calls are TRBV19 and TRBJ2-1; TRBD2 aligns across 7 bases. The V segment lost 2 bases and the J segment 6 bases; nucleotides outside the gene matches: 10. Germline-derived CDR1 and CDR2 are LNHDA and SQIVND (reference sequence). The CDR3 has 16 residues. The CDR3 sequence is CASSILGTTARNEQFF. In DNA form, the CDR3 reads TGTGCCAGTAGTATATTGGGGACTACTGCCCGCAATGAGCAGTTCTTC.

V and J are TRBV2 and TRBJ2-1, with 13 nucleotides matching TRBD2. CDR3 length: 15 residues. V trimming: 8 bases; J trimming: 5 bases; junction bases outside the gene matches: 6. Germline V lookup: CDR1 SNHLY, CDR2 FYNNEI. The CDR3 reads CASRTSGSSHNEQFF. The CDR3 coding sequence is TGTGCCAGCCGGACTAGCGGGAGTTCCCACAATGAGCAGTTCTTC.

J is TRBJ2-1 and V is TRBV29-1; D unresolved. The CDR3 length is 11 residues. The V end lost 5 bases, the J end lost 7 bases, and 9 bases lay between the germline ends. Germline V lookup: CDR1 SQVTM, CDR2 ANQGSEA. The CDR3 nucleotides read TGCAGCGTTTATATGGGAAATGAGCAGTTCTTC. Translation gives CSVYMGNEQFF.

This chain links TRBV4-1 with TRBJ1-1; perhaps TRBD1 as D (5 bases). The germline CDR1 and CDR2 sequences are MGHRA and YSYEKL. The CDR3 is 15 amino acids. Trimming cost V 0 bases and J 3 bases, with 11 bases left between them. The CDR3: CASSQDEQEHTEAFF. In nucleotides, the CDR3 is TGCGCCAGCAGCCAAGATGAACAGGAACACACTGAAGCTTTCTTT.

CDR3 coding DNA: TGTGCCAGCAGCCCATTGGCAGGGGAGAACACTGAAGCTTTCTTT. Amino acids: CASSPLAGENTEAFF. The chain recombines TRBV5-4 with TRBJ1-1, with a tentative D call TRBD1 (6 bases). The CDR3 runs 15 residues. Trimming took off 4 bases at V and 1 base at J, with 14 bases between the two ends. Per the germline V gene, CDR1 is SGHNT and CDR2 is YYREEE (reference sequence).

The chain is built from TRBV18 and TRBJ1-1; a possible D gene is TRBD1 (6 bases). The CDR3 length is 15 residues. Deletions cut 2 bases from V and 0 bases from J, with 10 bases between. Germline CDR1 and CDR2: KGHSH and LQKENI. This CDR3 reads CASSPGQGLNTEAFF. In nucleotides, the CDR3 is TGTGCCAGCTCACCAGGGCAGGGGCTGAACACTGAAGCTTTCTTT.

V is TRBV6-1 and J is TRBJ2-3; tentatively, D is TRBD1 (6 bases). V was pared by 4 bases and J by 1 base, with 18 bases between. CDR1 is MNHNS, CDR2 SASEGT, per germline. This CDR3 spans 17 amino acids. CDR3 DNA sequence: TGTGCCAGCAGTGGGCCAGGACAGCAAAGCCGCACAGATACGCAGTATTTT. Translating gives CASSGPGQQSRTDTQYF.

This chain joins TRBV28 and TRBJ2-1; D could derive from TRBD1 or TRBD2 (5 bases each). Germline V gives CDR1 MDHEN, CDR2 SYDVKM. This CDR3 is built from 15 residues. Trimming removed 0 bases from V and 6 bases from J, with 12 bases in between. This CDR3 reads CASSLWGVGTNEQFF. The CDR3, as DNA: TGTGCCAGCAGTTTATGGGGGGTTGGAACCAATGAGCAGTTCTTC.

The V gene is TRBV5-1, the J gene TRBJ2-7; 10 nucleotides match TRBD1. This CDR3 has 14 residues. The V segment lost 1 base and the J segment 7 bases; nucleotides outside the gene matches: 5. Germline-derived CDR1 and CDR2 are SGHRS and YFSETQ. Written as DNA, the CDR3 is TGCGCCAGCAGCTTGAGACAGGGGGCGCAAGAGCAGTACTTC. Translation gives CASSLRQGAQEQYF.

This clone showed up just once. The chain links TRBV28 to TRBJ1-2; a weak D match, TRBD1 (6 bases). The CDR3 is made up of 15 amino acids. Looked up from germline, CDR1 is MDHEN and CDR2 is SYDVKM. Trimming left V 7 bases short and J 1 base short, with 16 bases between. The CDR3 reads CASTLGGHSNYGYTF. CDR3 nucleotide sequence: TGTGCCAGCACCTTAGGGGGACACAGTAACTATGGCTACACCTTC.

Worth noting for this clone: The sample has other DNA sequences that encode this CDR3 too. The chain joins TRBV28 to TRBJ1-3, with D hard to call. The CDR3 consists of 12 residues. Germline V gives CDR1 MDHEN, CDR2 SYDVKM. Between the trimmed V and J ends, which lost 4 bases and 2 bases, there was a span of 3 bases. CDR3 residues: CASSSPGNTIYF. The CDR3 DNA reads TGTGCCAGCAGTTCCCCTGGAAACACCATATATTTT.

The rearrangement links TRBV21-1 to TRBJ2-7; TRBD2, as called in the table, went unchecked against the DNA. TRBV21-1 is an annotated pseudogene. This CDR3 is built from 13 residues. The DNA of the CDR3 is TGTGCCAATACCCCTGGGAGGCTCTACGAGCAGTACTTC. The encoded protein is CANTPGRLYEQYF.

The J gene is TRBJ2-5, the V gene TRBV28; 9 nucleotides match TRBD1. The CDR3 consists of 15 residues. V lost 2 bases to trimming and J lost 5 bases; unmatched junction nucleotides: 6. Germline V CDR1 and CDR2: MDHEN, SYDVKM. CDR3: CASSLNRGLYETQYF. CDR3 nucleotides: TGTGCCAGCAGTTTAAACAGGGGGCTTTATGAGACCCAGTACTTC.

The rearrangement uses TRBV5-1 and TRBJ2-2; no clear D. The germline gives CDR1 SGHRS, CDR2 YFSETQ. The CDR3 has 14 residues. V dropped 1 base and J dropped 1 base, with 5 bases sitting between them. The chain's CDR3 is CASSLSQNTGELFF. The DNA for the CDR3 is TGCGCCAGCAGCTTGTCACAGAACACCGGGGAGCTGTTTTTT.

This chain uses TRBV27 with TRBJ1-1; D possibly corresponds to TRBD1 (5 bases). CDR3 size: 13 residues. Deletions cut 6 bases from V and 1 base from J, with 9 bases between. Germline CDR1 reads MNHEY; CDR2 reads SMNVEV (reference sequence). CDR3 coding DNA: TGTGCCAGCAGACCCGACAGGAACACTGAAGCTTTCTTT. Its protein product is CASRPDRNTEAFF.

The rearrangement joins TRBV19 to TRBJ2-2; 13 nucleotides align to TRBD2. V was clipped by 5 bases and J by 7 bases; unmatched bases: 13. The CDR3 is made up of 18 amino acids. Germline values: CDR1 LNHDA, CDR2 SQIVND (reference sequence). Here the CDR3 DNA reads TGTGCCAGTAGTCTCACCCCTTGGACTAGCGGGAGCGTCGGGGAGCTGTTTTTT. Residues: CASSLTPWTSGSVGELFF.

This clone turned up a few times. V is TRBV5-1 and J is TRBJ2-5; D may be TRBD1 (6 bases). This CDR3 spans 16 amino acids. CDR1 and CDR2 (germline): SGHRS, YFSETQ. V shed 1 base and J shed 3 bases, with 16 bases lying between them. CDR3 sequence reads: CASSLFWQGQKETQYF. The CDR3 DNA follows: TGCGCCAGCAGCTTGTTTTGGCAGGGGCAGAAAGAGACCCAGTACTTC.